The 5 T cell receptor beta chains in this list originate from one sample, sequenced in a study of cytomegalovirus exposure and HLA in healthy donors. The study ran its PCR with 60 Vbeta and 13 Jbeta primers. Sequenced by immunoSEQ multiplex PCR; TCRdb stores in-frame clones only, minus some. In the table there are fewer than 250,000 clones, 76% of which are singletons. Specimen: PBMCs. The receptors come from a man between 18 and 29 years old in good health and CMV-seronegative.

The chain recombines TRBV20-1 with TRBJ1-1, with 7 bases aligning to TRBD1. The CDR3 extends over 11 amino acids. Germline loops: CDR1 DFQATT, CDR2 SNEGSKA (reference sequence). J gave up 11 bases and V 6 bases, and 9 bases lay outside the gene matches. The CDR3 sequence is CSARQGSNAFF. The CDR3 region has the DNA TGCAGTGCCAGACAGGGATCAAACGCTTTCTTT.

This chain joins TRBV7-6 and TRBJ2-2, with 7 bases matching TRBD1. Germline trimming cut 2 bases from V and 5 bases from J; bases unmatched to any gene: 5. From germline, CDR1 is SGHVS and CDR2 FNYEAQ. CDR3 length equals 15 residues. The CDR3 region is CASSLLGGRTGELFF. Written as DNA, the CDR3 is TGTGCCAGCAGCTTACTAGGGGGCAGGACCGGGGAGCTGTTTTTT.

V is TRBV7-6 and J is TRBJ2-7; D is unclear. CDR1 is SGHVS, CDR2 FNYEAQ, per germline. This CDR3 region has 13 residues. V gave up 5 bases and J gave up 0 bases, with 8 bases separating them. In nucleotides, the CDR3 is TGTGCCAGCAGCGGGCAGCTCTCCTACGAGCAGTACTTC. Amino acids: CASSGQLSYEQYF.

J is TRBJ2-2 and V is TRBV7-6; the D is unclear. The CDR3 totals 14 residues. Trimming left V 3 bases short and J 4 bases short, with 9 bases between. Germline loops: CDR1 SGHVS, CDR2 FNYEAQ. CDR3 in amino acids: CASSLLAVTGELFF. The CDR3 DNA reads as TGTGCCAGCAGCTTGTTGGCTGTCACCGGGGAGCTGTTTTTT.

The chain couples TRBV2 to TRBJ2-5, with unresolved D. V lost 5 bases, J lost 0 bases, and 7 bases lay in between. Germline V lookup: CDR1 SNHLY, CDR2 FYNNEI. CDR3 length: 13 residues. The CDR3 reads CASSKEYQETQYF. The CDR3 DNA reads as TGTGCCAGCAGTAAGGAGTACCAAGAGACCCAGTACTTC. Filled out from reference TRBV2 and TRBJ2-5, the complete variable domain reads EPEVTQTPSHQVTQMGQEVILRCVPISNHLYFYWYRQILGQKVEFLVSFYNNEISEKSEIFDDQFSVERPDGSNFTLKIRSTKLEDSAMYFCASSKEYQETQYFGPGTRLLVL.